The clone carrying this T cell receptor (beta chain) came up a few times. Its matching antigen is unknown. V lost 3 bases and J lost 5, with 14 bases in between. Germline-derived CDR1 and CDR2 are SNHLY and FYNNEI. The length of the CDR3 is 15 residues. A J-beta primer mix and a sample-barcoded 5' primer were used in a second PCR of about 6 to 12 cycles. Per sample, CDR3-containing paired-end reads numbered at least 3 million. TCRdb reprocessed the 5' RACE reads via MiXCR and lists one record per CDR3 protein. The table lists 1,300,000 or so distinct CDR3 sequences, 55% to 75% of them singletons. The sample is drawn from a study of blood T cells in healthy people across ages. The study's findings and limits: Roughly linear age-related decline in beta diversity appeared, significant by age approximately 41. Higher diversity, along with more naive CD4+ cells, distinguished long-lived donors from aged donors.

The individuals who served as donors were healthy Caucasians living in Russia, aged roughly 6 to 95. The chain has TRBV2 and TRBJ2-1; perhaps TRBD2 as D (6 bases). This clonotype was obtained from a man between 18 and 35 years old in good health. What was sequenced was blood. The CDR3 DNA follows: TGTGCCAGCAGTGATAAGGCCTGGGGGGACAATGAGCAGTTCTTC. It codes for CASSDKAWGDNEQFF.